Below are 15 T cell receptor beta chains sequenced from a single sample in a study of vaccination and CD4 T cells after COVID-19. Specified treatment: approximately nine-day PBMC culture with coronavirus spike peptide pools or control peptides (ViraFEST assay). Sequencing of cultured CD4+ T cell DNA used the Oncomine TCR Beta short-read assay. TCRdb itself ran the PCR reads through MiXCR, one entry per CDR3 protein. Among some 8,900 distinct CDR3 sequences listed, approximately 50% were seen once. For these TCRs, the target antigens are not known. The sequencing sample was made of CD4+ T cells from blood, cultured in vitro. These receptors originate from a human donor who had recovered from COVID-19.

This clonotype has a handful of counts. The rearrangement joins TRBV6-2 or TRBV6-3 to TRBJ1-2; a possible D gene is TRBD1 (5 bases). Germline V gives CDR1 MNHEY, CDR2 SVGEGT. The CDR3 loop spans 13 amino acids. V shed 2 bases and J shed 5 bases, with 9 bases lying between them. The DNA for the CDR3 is TGTGCCAGCAGTTACGTGGCAGGGTATGGCTACACCTTC. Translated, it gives CASSYVAGYGYTF.

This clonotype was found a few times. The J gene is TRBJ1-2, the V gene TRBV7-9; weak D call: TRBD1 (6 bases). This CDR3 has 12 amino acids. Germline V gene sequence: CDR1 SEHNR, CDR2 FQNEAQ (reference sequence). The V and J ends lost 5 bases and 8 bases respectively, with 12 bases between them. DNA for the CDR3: TGTGCCAGCAGCACAGGGATTTACGGCTACACCTTC. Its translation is CASSTGIYGYTF.

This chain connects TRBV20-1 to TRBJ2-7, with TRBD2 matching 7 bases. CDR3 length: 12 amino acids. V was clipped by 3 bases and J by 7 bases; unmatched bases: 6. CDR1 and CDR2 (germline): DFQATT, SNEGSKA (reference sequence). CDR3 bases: TGCAGTGCTAGCCGGACTAGTCGGGAGCAGTACTTC. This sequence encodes CSASRTSREQYF.

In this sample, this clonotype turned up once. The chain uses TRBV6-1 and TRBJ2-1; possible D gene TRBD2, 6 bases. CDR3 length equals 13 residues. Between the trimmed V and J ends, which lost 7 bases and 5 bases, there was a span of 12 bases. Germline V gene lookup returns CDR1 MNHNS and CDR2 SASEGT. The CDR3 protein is CASTQGLHNEQFF. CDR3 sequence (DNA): TGTGCCAGCACCCAGGGACTCCACAATGAGCAGTTCTTC.

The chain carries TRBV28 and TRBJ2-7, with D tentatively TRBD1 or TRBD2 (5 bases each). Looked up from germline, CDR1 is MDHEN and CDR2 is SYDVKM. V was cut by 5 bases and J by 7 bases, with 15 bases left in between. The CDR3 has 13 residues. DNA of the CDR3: TGTGCCAGCAGTACCGGGACGGGCTTTGAGCAGTACTTC. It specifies CASSTGTGFEQYF.

CDR3 residues: CASGRQGRLEETQYF. CDR3 in DNA: TGTGCCAGCGGGCGGCAGGGGAGATTGGAAGAGACCCAGTACTTC. The rearrangement joins TRBV7-9 to TRBJ2-5, with a possible D match to TRBD1 (6 bases). There are 15 residues in the CDR3. V dropped 8 bases and J dropped 3 bases, with 19 bases sitting between them. Germline lookup yields CDR1 SEHNR and CDR2 FQNEAQ (reference sequence).

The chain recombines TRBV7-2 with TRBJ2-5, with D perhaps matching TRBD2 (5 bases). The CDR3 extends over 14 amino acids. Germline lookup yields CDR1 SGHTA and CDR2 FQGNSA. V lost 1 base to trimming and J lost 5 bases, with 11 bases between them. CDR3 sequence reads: CASSLVNGGETQYF. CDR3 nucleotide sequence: TGTGCCAGCAGCTTAGTCAATGGCGGGGAGACCCAGTACTTC.

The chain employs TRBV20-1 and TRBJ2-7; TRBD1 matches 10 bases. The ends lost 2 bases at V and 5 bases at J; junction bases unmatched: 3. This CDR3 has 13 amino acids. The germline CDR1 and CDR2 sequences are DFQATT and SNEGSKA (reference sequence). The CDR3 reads CSARRDRGNEQYF. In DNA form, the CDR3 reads TGCAGTGCTAGAAGGGACAGGGGCAACGAGCAGTACTTC.

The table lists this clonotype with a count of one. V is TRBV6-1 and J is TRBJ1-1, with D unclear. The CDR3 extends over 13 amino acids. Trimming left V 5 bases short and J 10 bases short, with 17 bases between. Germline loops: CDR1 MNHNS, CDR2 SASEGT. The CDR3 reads CASSHDTLLLAFF. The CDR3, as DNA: TGTGCCAGCAGTCACGACACCCTTCTATTAGCTTTCTTT.

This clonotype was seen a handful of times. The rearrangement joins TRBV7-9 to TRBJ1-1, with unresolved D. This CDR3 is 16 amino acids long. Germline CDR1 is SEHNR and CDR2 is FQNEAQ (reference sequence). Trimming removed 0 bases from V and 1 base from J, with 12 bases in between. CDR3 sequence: CASSLALTSGNTEAFF. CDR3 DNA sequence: TGTGCCAGCAGCTTAGCGCTGACCTCGGGGAACACTGAAGCTTTCTTT.

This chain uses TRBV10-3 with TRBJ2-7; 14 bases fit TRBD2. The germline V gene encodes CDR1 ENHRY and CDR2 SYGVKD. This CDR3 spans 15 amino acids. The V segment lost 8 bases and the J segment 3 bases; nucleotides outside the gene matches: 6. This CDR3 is CAIRTGTSGSYEQYF. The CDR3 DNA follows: TGTGCCATCCGCACCGGGACTAGCGGGAGCTACGAGCAGTACTTC.

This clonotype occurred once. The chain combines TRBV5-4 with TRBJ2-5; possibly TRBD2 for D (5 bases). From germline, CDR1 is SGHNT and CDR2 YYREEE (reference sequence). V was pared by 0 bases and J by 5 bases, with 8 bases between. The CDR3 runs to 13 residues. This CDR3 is CASSLVGAETQYF. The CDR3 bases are TGTGCCAGCAGCTTGGTGGGAGCGGAGACCCAGTACTTC.

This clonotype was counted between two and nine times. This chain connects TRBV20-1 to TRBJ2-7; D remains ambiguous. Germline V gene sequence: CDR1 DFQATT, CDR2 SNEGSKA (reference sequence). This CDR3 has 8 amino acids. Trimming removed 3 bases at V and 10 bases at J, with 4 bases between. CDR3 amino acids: CSASSQYF. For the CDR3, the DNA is TGCAGTGCTAGTAGTCAGTACTTC.

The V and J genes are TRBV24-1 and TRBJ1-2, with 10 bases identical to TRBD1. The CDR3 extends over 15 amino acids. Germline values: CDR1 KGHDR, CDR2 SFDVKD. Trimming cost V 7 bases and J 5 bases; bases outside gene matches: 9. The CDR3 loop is CATSSTGGPRYGYTF. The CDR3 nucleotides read TGTGCCACCAGCTCGACAGGGGGCCCTAGGTATGGCTACACCTTC.

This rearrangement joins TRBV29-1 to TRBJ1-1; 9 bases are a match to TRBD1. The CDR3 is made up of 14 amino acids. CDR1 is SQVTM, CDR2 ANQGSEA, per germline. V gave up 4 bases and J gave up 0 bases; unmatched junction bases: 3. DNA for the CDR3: TGCAGCGTTGCCGGGACAGGGATGAACACTGAAGCTTTCTTT. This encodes CSVAGTGMNTEAFF.